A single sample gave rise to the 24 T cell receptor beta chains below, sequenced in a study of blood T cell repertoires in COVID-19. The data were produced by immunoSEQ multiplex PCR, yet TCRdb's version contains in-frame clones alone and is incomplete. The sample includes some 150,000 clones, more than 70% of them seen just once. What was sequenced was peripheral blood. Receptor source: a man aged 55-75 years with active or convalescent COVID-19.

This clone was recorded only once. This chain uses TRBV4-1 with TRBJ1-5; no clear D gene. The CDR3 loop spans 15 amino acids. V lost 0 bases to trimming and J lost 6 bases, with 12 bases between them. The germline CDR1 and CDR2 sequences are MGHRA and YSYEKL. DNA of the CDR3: TGCGCCAGCAGCCAAGAGCGGGTGAGTAGTCAGCCCCAGCATTTT. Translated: CASSQERVSSQPQHF.

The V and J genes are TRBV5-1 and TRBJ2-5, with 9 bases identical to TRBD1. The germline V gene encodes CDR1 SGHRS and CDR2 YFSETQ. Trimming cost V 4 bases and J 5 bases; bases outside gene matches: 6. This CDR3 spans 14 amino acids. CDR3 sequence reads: CASSERGQGETQYF. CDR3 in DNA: TGCGCCAGCAGCGAGAGAGGACAGGGGGAGACCCAGTACTTC.

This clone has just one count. The CDR3 sequence: CASKGGSSYNEQFF. DNA for the CDR3: TGTGCCAGCAAGGGCGGGAGCTCCTACAATGAGCAGTTCTTC. The genes are TRBV13 and TRBJ2-1, with 7 bases identical to TRBD2. Trimming cost V 7 bases and J 0 bases; bases outside gene matches: 3. This CDR3 is 14 amino acids long. Germline lookup yields CDR1 PRHDT and CDR2 FYEKMQ (reference sequence).

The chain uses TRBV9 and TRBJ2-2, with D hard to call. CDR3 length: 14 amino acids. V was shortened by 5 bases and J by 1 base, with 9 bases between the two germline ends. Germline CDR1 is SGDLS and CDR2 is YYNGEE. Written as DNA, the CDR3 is TGTGCCAGCAGGGCTGGCGGGAACACCGGGGAGCTGTTTTTT. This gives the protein CASRAGGNTGELFF.

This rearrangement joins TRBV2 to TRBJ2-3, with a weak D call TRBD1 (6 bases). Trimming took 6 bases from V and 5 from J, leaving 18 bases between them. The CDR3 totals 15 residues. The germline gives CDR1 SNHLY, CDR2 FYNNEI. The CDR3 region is CASRNTQGLGDTQYF. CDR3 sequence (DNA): TGTGCCAGCAGGAATACACAGGGTTTAGGAGATACGCAGTATTTT.

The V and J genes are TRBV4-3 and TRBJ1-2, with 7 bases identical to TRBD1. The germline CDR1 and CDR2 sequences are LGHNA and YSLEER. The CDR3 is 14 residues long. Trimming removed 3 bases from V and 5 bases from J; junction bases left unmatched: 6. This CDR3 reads CASSQEGRGYGYTF. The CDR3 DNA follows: TGCGCCAGCAGCCAGGAGGGCAGGGGGTATGGCTACACCTTC.

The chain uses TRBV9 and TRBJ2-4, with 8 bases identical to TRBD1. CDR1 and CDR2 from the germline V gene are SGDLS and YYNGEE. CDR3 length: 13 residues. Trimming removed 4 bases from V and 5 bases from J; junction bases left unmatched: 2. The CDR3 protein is CASSPRGQNIQYF. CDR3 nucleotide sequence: TGTGCCAGCAGCCCCAGGGGGCAAAACATTCAGTACTTC.

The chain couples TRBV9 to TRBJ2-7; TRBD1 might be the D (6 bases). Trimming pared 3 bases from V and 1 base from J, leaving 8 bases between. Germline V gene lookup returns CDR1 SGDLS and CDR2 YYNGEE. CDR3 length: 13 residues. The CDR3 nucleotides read TGTGCCAGCAGCGGGCAGGGGTCCTACGAGCAGTACTTC. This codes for CASSGQGSYEQYF.

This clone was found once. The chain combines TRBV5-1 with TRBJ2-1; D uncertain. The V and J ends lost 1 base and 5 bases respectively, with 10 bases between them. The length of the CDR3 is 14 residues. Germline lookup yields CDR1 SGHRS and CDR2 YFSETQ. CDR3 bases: TGCGCCAGCAGCTTGTCGCTAGTCAACAATGAGCAGTTCTTC. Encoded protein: CASSLSLVNNEQFF.

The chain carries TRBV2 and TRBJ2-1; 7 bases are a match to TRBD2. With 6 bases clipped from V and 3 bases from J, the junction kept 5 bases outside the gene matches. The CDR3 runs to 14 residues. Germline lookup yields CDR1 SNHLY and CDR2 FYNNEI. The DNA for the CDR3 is TGTGCCAGCAGGGCGGGAGTAAACTACAATGAGCAGTTCTTC. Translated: CASRAGVNYNEQFF.

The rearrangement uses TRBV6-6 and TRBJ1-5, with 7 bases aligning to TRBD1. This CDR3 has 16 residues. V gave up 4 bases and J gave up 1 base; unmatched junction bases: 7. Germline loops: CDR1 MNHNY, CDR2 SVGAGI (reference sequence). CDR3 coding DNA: TGTGCCAGCAGTTCCCAGACAGGGACGAGCAATCAGCCCCAGCATTTT. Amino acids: CASSSQTGTSNQPQHF.

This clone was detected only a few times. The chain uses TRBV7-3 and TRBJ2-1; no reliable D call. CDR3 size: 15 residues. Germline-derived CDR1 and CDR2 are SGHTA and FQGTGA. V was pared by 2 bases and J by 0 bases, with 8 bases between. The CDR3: CASSLAVSSYNEQFF. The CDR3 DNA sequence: TGTGCCAGCAGCTTAGCGGTGAGCTCCTACAATGAGCAGTTCTTC.

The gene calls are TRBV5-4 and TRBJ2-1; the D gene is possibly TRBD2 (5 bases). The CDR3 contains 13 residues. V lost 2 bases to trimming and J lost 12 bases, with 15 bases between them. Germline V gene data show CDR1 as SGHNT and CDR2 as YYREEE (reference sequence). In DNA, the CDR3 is TGTGCCAGCAGCTTTAACGAAGGACTGGGGCAGTTCTTC. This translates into CASSFNEGLGQFF.

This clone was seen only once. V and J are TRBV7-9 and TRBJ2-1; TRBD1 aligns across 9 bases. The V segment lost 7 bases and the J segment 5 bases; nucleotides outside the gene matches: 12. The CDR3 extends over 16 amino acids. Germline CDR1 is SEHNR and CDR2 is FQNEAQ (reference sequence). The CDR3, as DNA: TGTGCCAGCAACCCCAGCGGACAGGGGCACAACAATGAGCAGTTCTTC. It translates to CASNPSGQGHNNEQFF.

DNA for the CDR3: TGTGCCACCAGTCGTGTCACCGGGGAGCTGTTTTTT. It translates to CATSRVTGELFF. The chain links TRBV24-1 to TRBJ2-2; D is unresolved. The CDR3 is 12 residues long. In germline, CDR1 is KGHDR, CDR2 SFDVKD. Trimming removed 6 bases at V and 4 bases at J, with 5 bases between.

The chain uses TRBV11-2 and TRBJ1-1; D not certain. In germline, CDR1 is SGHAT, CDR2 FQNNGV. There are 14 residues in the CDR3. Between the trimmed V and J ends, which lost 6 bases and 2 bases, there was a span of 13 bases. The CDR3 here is CASSYSGPNTEAFF. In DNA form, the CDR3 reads TGTGCCAGCAGTTATAGCGGGCCAAACACTGAAGCTTTCTTT.

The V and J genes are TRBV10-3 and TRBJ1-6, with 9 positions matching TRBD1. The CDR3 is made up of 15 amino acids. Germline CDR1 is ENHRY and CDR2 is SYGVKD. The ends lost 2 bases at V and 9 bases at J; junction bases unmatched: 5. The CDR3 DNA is TGTGCCATCAGTGAGCTAACAGGGGGCGTTTCACCCCTCCACTTT. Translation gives CAISELTGGVSPLHF.

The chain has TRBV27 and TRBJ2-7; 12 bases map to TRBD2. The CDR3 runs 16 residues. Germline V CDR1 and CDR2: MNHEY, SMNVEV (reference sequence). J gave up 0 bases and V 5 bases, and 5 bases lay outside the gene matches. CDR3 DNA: TGTGCCAGCAGTACTAGCGGGGGGTTAAACTCCTACGAGCAGTACTTC. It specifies CASSTSGGLNSYEQYF.

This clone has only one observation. CDR3 sequence (DNA): TGTGCCAGCAGCTACGACAGGGGGACTCAGCCCCAGCATTTT. Its protein product is CASSYDRGTQPQHF. The chain employs TRBV7-8 and TRBJ1-5; 9 nucleotides agree with TRBD1. V lost 4 bases and J lost 6; bases outside the gene matches: 4. The CDR3 has 14 residues. Germline loops: CDR1 SGHVS, CDR2 FQNEAQ.

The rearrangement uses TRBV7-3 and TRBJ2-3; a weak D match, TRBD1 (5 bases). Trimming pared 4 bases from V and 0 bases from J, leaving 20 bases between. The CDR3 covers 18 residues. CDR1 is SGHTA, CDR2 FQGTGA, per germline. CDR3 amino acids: CASSYTAGLGVSTDTQYF. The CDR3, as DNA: TGTGCCAGCAGCTACACGGCAGGGCTGGGCGTAAGCACAGATACGCAGTATTTT. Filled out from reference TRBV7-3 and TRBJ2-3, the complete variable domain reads GAGVSQTPSNKVTEKGKYVELRCDPISGHTALYWYRQSLGQGPEFLIYFQGTGAADDSGLPNDRFFAVRPEGSVSTLKIQRTERGDSAVYLCASSYTAGLGVSTDTQYFGPGTRLTVL.

This chain's CDR3 is CASSPLGQGSYEQYF. DNA for the CDR3: TGTGCCAGCTCACCACTGGGACAGGGTTCCTACGAGCAGTACTTC. The chain couples TRBV18 to TRBJ2-7; TRBD1 agrees at 9 bases. The ends lost 1 base at V and 1 base at J; junction bases unmatched: 2. This CDR3 is 15 amino acids long. Germline values: CDR1 KGHSH, CDR2 LQKENI.

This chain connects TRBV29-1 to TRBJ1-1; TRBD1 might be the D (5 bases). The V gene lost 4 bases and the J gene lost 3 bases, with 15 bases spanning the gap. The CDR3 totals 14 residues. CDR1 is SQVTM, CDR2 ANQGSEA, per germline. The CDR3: CSVGWGMGHTEAFF. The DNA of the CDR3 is TGCAGCGTTGGTTGGGGTATGGGGCACACTGAAGCTTTCTTT.

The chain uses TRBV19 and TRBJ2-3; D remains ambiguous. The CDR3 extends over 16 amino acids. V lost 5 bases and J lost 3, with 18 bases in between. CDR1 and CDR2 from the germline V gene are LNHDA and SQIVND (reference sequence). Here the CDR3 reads CASSPPAVFGTDTQYF. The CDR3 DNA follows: TGTGCCAGTAGTCCCCCGGCGGTGTTTGGTACAGATACGCAGTATTTT.

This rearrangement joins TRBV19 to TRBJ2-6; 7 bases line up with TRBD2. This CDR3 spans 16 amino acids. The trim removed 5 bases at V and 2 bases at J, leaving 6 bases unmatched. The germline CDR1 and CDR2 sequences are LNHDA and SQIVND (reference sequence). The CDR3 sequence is CASSSPGRAGANVLTF. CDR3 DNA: TGTGCCAGTAGTTCCCCGGGGAGGGCTGGGGCCAACGTCCTGACTTTC.